This record looks at one T cell receptor (beta chain) sequence and its context. Its binding antigen is unknown. With the read ending 3 residues before the CDR3 end, the germline J gene is used to fill in that end. This entry belongs to a study of T cell clonality in common variable immunodeficiency (dated by TCRdb to between 2014 and 2017). Results and caveats for the whole study, not just this receptor: CVID subjects shared fewer TCRbeta clones with each other than healthy controls did (p < 0.0001). Although equal DNA input was used, an average of approximately 82,000 unique sequences per sample was obtained for controls, compared with around 32,000 for CVID samples. Reportedly, TCRbeta sequences from CVID had fewer deletions and N-nucleotide insertions, and highly modified clones with 13 or more V deletions were absent from CVID. Compared with healthy controls, CVID subjects showed increased TCRbeta clonality (t-test p = 0.018), a feature most characteristic of about a third of subjects. Correlations of repertoire features with clinical complications were constrained by heterogeneity among patients within the CVID cohort. According to the authors, finding the cause of the higher clonality in CVID would require sequencing the repertoires of T cell subpopulations.

Equivalent amounts of genomic DNA from CVID and control samples were used as sequencing input. For every sample, a 60 bp segment covering the rearranged TCRbeta CDR3 region was amplified and then sequenced. TCRbeta amplification used the immunoSEQ assay, a bias-corrected multiplex PCR with high-throughput sequencing. The original pipeline was this. Every unique nucleotide sequence was considered a clone and was annotated with V, D and J genes, copy number and frequency. Sequences were labeled productive if in frame, and non-productive if out of frame or containing stop codons. As previously described, clonality was computed from Shannon's entropy. The predicted amino acid sequences of productive clones were used to derive the mean CDR3 Kyte-Doolittle hydropathy. Using the R hclust function, scaled V gene usage was clustered hierarchically with Manhattan distance and complete linkage. Clone sharing by CDR3 amino acid sequence was assessed by resampling 12 repertoires per group over 100 rounds. The repertoires were searched for some 70 published EBV-specific TCRbeta sequences and almost 250 published CMV-specific TCRbeta sequences. A couple of CVID samples yielding fewer than 10,000 sequences were excluded from analysis, leaving approximately 40 CVID repertoires. This immuneACCESS table, as held by TCRdb, lists in-frame sequences with V and J called but not all clones. Of the missing ones, under half trace to an unresolved V gene in checked studies; the others have no known cause. The V and J calls and clone size were taken over from that table, and D and trimming were inferred from the DNA. This sample holds about 26,000 clones in total, without any singletons. The top ten hold 4% of the sample.

The germline V gene provides CDR1 SGHRS and CDR2 YFSETQ. The CDR3 runs 18 residues from the cysteine to the phenylalanine. The DNA shown is the part of the CDR3 that was read: 45 bases, in frame from base 1. At the junction V is shortened by 0 bases and J by 0 bases; bases outside the gene matches: 6. Standard criteria were used to diagnose CVID, namely serum IgG, IgA and/or IgM reduced below the normal range together with specific antibody deficiency. There were around 43 subjects in the CVID group (around 15 female and about 29 male), ranging in age from about 9 to 70 years, with a mean age of around 40. Predominantly Caucasian heritage was noted among both the CVID patients and the healthy controls. At the time of study participation, every CVID subject had been on replacement immunoglobulin therapy for at least one year. At the time of blood collection, no CVID subject was ill or was being treated with immunomodulatory or immunosuppressive medication. Heparinized peripheral whole blood samples of about 4.5 to 9 ml were collected from each donor. Genomic DNA from adults with common variable immune deficiency (CVID) and from healthy adult controls was the source for sequencing TCRbeta CDR3 repertoires. Diluted blood was density-centrifuged over Hypaque 1077 or Ficoll-Paque to isolate peripheral blood mononuclear cells. Unsorted mononuclear cells served as the source of genomic DNA, which was extracted either by Qiagen column purification or by a centrifugation-based method.

The receptor comes from a human donor with common variable immunodeficiency. The sequence is built from TRBV5-1 and TRBJ2-4, and 10 junctional nucleotides match TRBD1. The sequenced material came from peripheral blood mononuclear cells. The sequenced part of the CDR3 DNA is TGCGCCAGCAGCTTGGGGACAGGGGGGAAGATAGCCAAAAACATT. Its protein product is CASSLGTGGKIAKNI. The full CDR3 protein is CASSLGTGGKIAKNIQYF.